The 21 T cell receptor beta chains given below trace back to one sample, sequenced in a study of blood T cell repertoires in COVID-19. Assay: immunoSEQ multiplex PCR; the TCRdb copy retains only in-frame clones and omits some. The sample records some 96,000 clones, approximately 89% being singletons. The source material was peripheral blood. These receptors came from a man aged 45-65 years with active COVID-19.

This chain uses TRBV19 with TRBJ1-5, with D possibly matching TRBD1 (5 bases). Trimming took 5 bases from V and 0 from J, leaving 14 bases between them. This CDR3 comprises 16 residues. Per the germline V gene, CDR1 is LNHDA and CDR2 is SQIVND (reference sequence). The CDR3 is CASSAVTEYSNQPQHF. CDR3 coding DNA: TGTGCCAGTAGTGCCGTGACAGAATATAGCAATCAGCCCCAGCATTTT. The full variable domain, its missing parts supplied by reference TRBV19 and TRBJ1-5, is DGGITQSPKYLFRKEGQNVTLSCEQNLNHDAMYWYRQDPGQGLRLIYYSQIVNDFQKGDIAEGYSVSREKKESFPLTVTSAQKNPTAFYLCASSAVTEYSNQPQHFGDGTRLSIL.

V gene TRBV9 combines with J gene TRBJ2-7, with 7 nucleotides matching TRBD1. The CDR3 extends over 12 amino acids. V shed 7 bases, J shed 2 bases, and the junction held 3 bases outside the gene matches. From germline, CDR1 is SGDLS and CDR2 YYNGEE. CDR3: CASQGDTYEQYF. The CDR3 DNA is TGTGCCAGCCAGGGGGATACCTACGAGCAGTACTTC.

V is TRBV21-1 and J is TRBJ2-4; the table's D call, TRBD1, has no DNA check behind it. TRBV21-1 is annotated as a pseudogene. The CDR3 consists of 12 residues. Here the CDR3 DNA reads TGTGCCAGCAGCAAAGCACACAGCACGCGGTACTTC. Translation: CASSKAHSTRYF.

The chain joins TRBV10-3 to TRBJ1-5, with TRBD1 identical over 9 bases. V lost 4 bases, J lost 7 bases, and 2 bases stayed unmatched. Germline-derived CDR1 and CDR2 are ENHRY and SYGVKD. The CDR3 is made up of 13 amino acids. The CDR3 is CAISGDRDQPQHF. The CDR3 DNA follows: TGTGCCATCAGTGGGGACAGGGACCAGCCCCAGCATTTT.

Only one count was recorded for this clone. The V and J genes are TRBV9 and TRBJ1-4, with 9 bases fitting TRBD1. The CDR3 contains 15 residues. V was clipped by 3 bases and J by 8 bases; unmatched bases: 8. CDR1 is SGDLS and CDR2 is YYNGEE in the germline V gene. CDR3 amino acids: CASSAGTGIREKLFF. CDR3 nucleotides: TGTGCCAGCAGCGCCGGGACAGGGATACGCGAAAAACTGTTTTTT.

This clone has a single count. This chain links TRBV19 with TRBJ2-3, with 9 positions matching TRBD1. The CDR3 runs to 15 residues. CDR1 LNHDA and CDR2 SQIVND come from the germline V gene (reference sequence). With 11 bases clipped from V and 10 bases from J, the junction kept 19 bases outside the gene matches. This CDR3 reads CASKTGTGISVAQYF. The CDR3 coding sequence is TGTGCCTCTAAGACGGGGACAGGGATTTCCGTGGCGCAGTATTTT.

V and J are TRBV6-4 and TRBJ1-5; 8 bases agree with TRBD1. The CDR3 contains 15 residues. V was pared by 6 bases and J by 7 bases, with 11 bases of the junction left unmatched. Germline values: CDR1 MRHNA, CDR2 SNTAGT. The DNA for the CDR3 is TGTGCCAGCAGAGGACAGGGTAGGGACCGGCAGCCCCAGCATTTT. Amino acids: CASRGQGRDRQPQHF.

The chain employs TRBV19 and TRBJ2-7, with D perhaps TRBD2 (5 bases). Trimming removed 3 bases from V and 3 bases from J, with 9 bases in between. The CDR3 runs to 13 residues. CDR1 is LNHDA and CDR2 is SQIVND in the germline V gene (reference sequence). For the CDR3, the DNA is TGTGCCAGTAGTATCAGCGGAGACTACGAGCAGTACGTC. Protein: CASSISGDYEQYV.

The chain uses TRBV30 and TRBJ2-2; 14 bases agree with TRBD2. CDR3 length: 18 residues. Germline V lookup: CDR1 GTSNPN, CDR2 SVGIG (reference sequence). V shed 1 base, J shed 4 bases, and the junction held 8 bases outside the gene matches. The CDR3 here is CAWSGLAGGHLGTGELFF. CDR3 DNA: TGTGCCTGGAGTGGACTAGCGGGAGGGCATTTGGGCACCGGGGAGCTGTTTTTT.

V gene TRBV7-9 combines with J gene TRBJ2-2, with 11 bases lining up with TRBD2. V shed 7 bases, J shed 6 bases, and the junction held 7 bases outside the gene matches. This CDR3 spans 15 amino acids. Germline-derived CDR1 and CDR2 are SEHNR and FQNEAQ (reference sequence). The CDR3 nucleotides read TGTGCCAGCACCGTAGCGGGAGGGGACCCCGGGGAGCTGTTTTTT. Translation: CASTVAGGDPGELFF.

The chain combines TRBV2 with TRBJ1-2; D gene unclear. This CDR3 contains 14 residues. Trimming took off 3 bases at V and 8 bases at J, with 16 bases between the two ends. Germline V gene sequence: CDR1 SNHLY, CDR2 FYNNEI. Here the CDR3 DNA reads TGTGCCAGCAGTGATACCGGTGTAATGAGAGGCTACACCTTC. Amino acids: CASSDTGVMRGYTF.

The chain combines TRBV5-5 with TRBJ2-7; 7 nucleotides line up with TRBD1. Germline loops: CDR1 SGHKS, CDR2 YYEKEE (reference sequence). The CDR3 contains 15 residues. V was clipped by 0 bases and J by 0 bases; unmatched bases: 3. Here the CDR3 reads CASSLVAGGSYEQYV. For the CDR3, the DNA is TGTGCCAGCAGCTTGGTAGCAGGGGGCTCCTACGAGCAGTACGTC.

V gene TRBV7-3 combines with J gene TRBJ1-1; a weak D match, TRBD1 (6 bases). Trimming stripped 8 bases from V and 0 bases from J, with 22 bases between. CDR3 length equals 17 residues. The germline V gene encodes CDR1 SGHTA and CDR2 FQGTGA. The CDR3 region is CASLRTGLLGMNTEAFF. The CDR3 DNA follows: TGTGCCAGCTTAAGAACAGGGCTTTTGGGTATGAACACTGAAGCTTTCTTT.

This chain joins TRBV5-1 and TRBJ2-7; tentative D call: TRBD1 (5 bases). V was clipped by 1 base and J by 5 bases, with 13 bases between them. This CDR3 has 14 residues. Looked up from germline, CDR1 is SGHRS and CDR2 is YFSETQ. The CDR3 region is CASSLLGQPDEQYV. CDR3 nucleotide sequence: TGCGCCAGCAGCTTGTTGGGGCAGCCCGACGAGCAGTACGTC.

The chain couples TRBV6-2 or TRBV6-3 to TRBJ1-4; no firm D call. With 2 bases removed from V and 4 bases from J, the gap between germline ends came to 11 bases. Germline loops: CDR1 MNHEY, CDR2 SVGEGT. There are 15 residues in the CDR3. The CDR3 DNA sequence: TGTGCCAGCAGTTACGGCGACTTATATAATGAAAAACTGTTTTTT. Translated, it gives CASSYGDLYNEKLFF.

The rearrangement joins TRBV7-2 to TRBJ2-1; 10 bases map to TRBD2. The V segment lost 2 bases and the J segment 7 bases; nucleotides outside the gene matches: 8. The CDR3 is 16 amino acids. Germline CDR1 and CDR2: SGHTA and FQGNSA. The CDR3 region has the DNA TGTGCCAGCAGCTTAAGTCCTAGCGGGAGATGGAATGAGCAGTTCTTC. Amino acid sequence: CASSLSPSGRWNEQFF.

V usage is TRBV7-2 and J usage is TRBJ2-1; TRBD2 aligns across 8 bases. J gave up 6 bases and V 2 bases, and 9 bases lay outside the gene matches. The CDR3 sequence is 16 residues long. Per germline, CDR1 SGHTA and CDR2 FQGNSA. The CDR3 loop is CASSLRKAGLANEQFF. CDR3 nucleotide sequence: TGTGCCAGCAGCTTACGAAAAGCCGGACTAGCCAATGAGCAGTTCTTC. Based on the CDR3 plus reference TRBV7-2 and TRBJ2-1, the full variable domain is GAGVSQSPSNKVTEKGKDVELRCDPISGHTALYWYRQSLGQGLEFLIYFQGNSAPDKSGLPSDRFSAERTGGSVSTLTIQRTQQEDSAVYLCASSLRKAGLANEQFFGPGTRLTVL.

J is TRBJ2-3 and V is TRBV7-2, with 13 bases that match TRBD2. Germline V gene data show CDR1 as SGHTA and CDR2 as FQGNSA. The V segment lost 5 bases and the J segment 2 bases; nucleotides outside the gene matches: 4. The CDR3 extends over 16 amino acids. The DNA of the CDR3 is TGTGCCAGCAGCCCCGGACTAGCGGGAGTCACAGATACGCAGTATTTT. Its protein is CASSPGLAGVTDTQYF.

This chain connects TRBV7-9 to TRBJ2-3; D is perhaps TRBD2 (5 bases). V dropped 2 bases and J dropped 4 bases, with 10 bases sitting between them. Per germline, CDR1 SEHNR and CDR2 FQNEAQ (reference sequence). CDR3 length: 14 amino acids. CDR3 in DNA: TGTGCCAGCAGCTTAATCGGGAACCCAGATACGCAGTATTTT. Amino acid sequence: CASSLIGNPDTQYF.

The V gene is TRBV7-6, the J gene TRBJ2-1; TRBD2 agrees at 10 bases. The germline V gene has CDR1 SGHVS and CDR2 FNYEAQ. The CDR3 is 16 residues long. After removal of 0 bases from V and 3 bases from J, the junction contained 2 bases not matched to a gene. CDR3 coding DNA: TGTGCCAGCAGCTTAGCGGGACTAGCGCGCTACAATGAGCAGTTCTTC. This codes for CASSLAGLARYNEQFF.

The chain employs TRBV11-2 and TRBJ2-3, with D possibly TRBD2 on 5 matching bases. The CDR3 extends over 14 amino acids. V was cut by 4 bases and J by 2 bases, with 10 bases left in between. Germline V lookup: CDR1 SGHAT, CDR2 FQNNGV. In DNA form, the CDR3 reads TGTGCCAGCAGCTCCGACGGGATCACAGATACGCAGTATTTT. Translated: CASSSDGITDTQYF.